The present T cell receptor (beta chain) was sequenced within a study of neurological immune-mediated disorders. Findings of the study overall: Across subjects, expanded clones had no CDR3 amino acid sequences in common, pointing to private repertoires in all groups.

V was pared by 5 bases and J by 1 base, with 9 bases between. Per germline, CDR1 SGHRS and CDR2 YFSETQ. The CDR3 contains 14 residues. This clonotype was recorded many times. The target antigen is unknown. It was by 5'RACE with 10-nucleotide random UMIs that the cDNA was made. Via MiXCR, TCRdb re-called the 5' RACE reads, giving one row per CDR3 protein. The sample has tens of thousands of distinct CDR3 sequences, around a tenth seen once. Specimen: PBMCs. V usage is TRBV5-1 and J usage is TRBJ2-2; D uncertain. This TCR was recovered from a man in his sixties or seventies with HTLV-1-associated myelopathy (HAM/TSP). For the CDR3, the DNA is TGCGCCAGCAGTTTCACCGGGAACACCGGGGAGCTGTTTTTT. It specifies CASSFTGNTGELFF.